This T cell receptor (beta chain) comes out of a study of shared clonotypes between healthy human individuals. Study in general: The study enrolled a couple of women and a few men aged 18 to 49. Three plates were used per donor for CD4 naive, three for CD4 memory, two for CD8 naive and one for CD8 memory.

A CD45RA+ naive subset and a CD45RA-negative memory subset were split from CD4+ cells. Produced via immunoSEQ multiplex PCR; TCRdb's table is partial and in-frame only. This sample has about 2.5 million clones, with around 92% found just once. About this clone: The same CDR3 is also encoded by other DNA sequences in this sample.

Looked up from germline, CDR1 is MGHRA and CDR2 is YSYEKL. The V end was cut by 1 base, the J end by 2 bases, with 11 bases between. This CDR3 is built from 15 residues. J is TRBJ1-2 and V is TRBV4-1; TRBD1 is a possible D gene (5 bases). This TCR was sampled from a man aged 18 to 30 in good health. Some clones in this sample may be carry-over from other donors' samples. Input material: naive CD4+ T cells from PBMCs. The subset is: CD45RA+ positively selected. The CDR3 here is CASSQVVGTNYGYTF. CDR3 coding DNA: TGCGCCAGCAGCCAAGTGGTAGGGACCAACTATGGCTACACCTTC.